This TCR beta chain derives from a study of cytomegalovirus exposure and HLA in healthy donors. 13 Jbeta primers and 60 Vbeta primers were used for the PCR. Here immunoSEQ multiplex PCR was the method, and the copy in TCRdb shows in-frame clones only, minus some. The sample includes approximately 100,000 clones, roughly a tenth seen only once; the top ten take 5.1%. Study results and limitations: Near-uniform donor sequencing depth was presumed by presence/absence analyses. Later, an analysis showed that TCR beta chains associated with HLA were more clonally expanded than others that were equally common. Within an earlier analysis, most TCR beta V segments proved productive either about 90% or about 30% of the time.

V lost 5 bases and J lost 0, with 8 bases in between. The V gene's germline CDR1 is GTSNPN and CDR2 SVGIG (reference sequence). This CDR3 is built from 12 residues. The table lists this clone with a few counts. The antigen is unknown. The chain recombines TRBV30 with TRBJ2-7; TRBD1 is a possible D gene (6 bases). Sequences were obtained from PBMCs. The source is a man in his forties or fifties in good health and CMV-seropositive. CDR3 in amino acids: CAWGTFSYEQYF. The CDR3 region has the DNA TGTGCCTGGGGGACATTCTCCTACGAGCAGTACTTC.